The rows below give T cell receptor beta chains drawn from one sample of a study of shared clonotypes between healthy human individuals. The table came from immunoSEQ multiplex PCR; TCRdb's copy has only in-frame clones and leaves some out. The sample has about 680,000 clones; 92% are singletons. Material for sequencing was naive CD8+ T cells sorted from blood. These receptors were taken from a man between 25 and 39 years old in good health. CDR3s include the opening cysteine and the closing phenylalanine or tryptophan. Each record gives: V gene, D gene, clone size, CDR3 length, J gene, CDR3 protein, CDR3 DNA. D genes are given only for firm matches. For some rows the clone size is stated as once, few or many, or as a class when expanded; others skip it.

TRBV6-5	.	.	14	TRBJ2-7	CASSLGPSSYEQYF	TGTGCCAGCAGCCTAGGACCGAGCTCCTACGAGCAGTACTTC
TRBV10-2	.	.	11	TRBJ2-5	CASEEGETQYF	TGCGCCAGCGAAGAGGGAGAGACCCAGTACTTC
TRBV4-3	.	once	19	TRBJ2-1	CASSQDSGSRGIRGNEQFF	TGCGCCAGCAGCCAAGATAGTGGGAGCCGAGGGATAAGGGGCAATGAGCAGTTCTTC
TRBV4-1	TRBD2	.	16	TRBJ2-5	CASSQVWGRVIETQYF	TGCGCCAGCAGCCAAGTTTGGGGGAGGGTAATAGAGACCCAGTACTTC
TRBV25-1	TRBD1	.	14	TRBJ1-1	CASSGRTGNTEAFF	TGTGCCAGCAGTGGCAGGACAGGGAACACTGAAGCTTTCTTT
TRBV6-5	.	.	13	TRBJ2-4	CASSPQGKNIQYF	TGTGCCAGCAGCCCCCAGGGCAAAAACATTCAGTACTTC
TRBV14	.	.	15	TRBJ2-1	CASSYSTSSYNEQFF	TGTGCCAGCAGCTACAGCACCAGCTCCTACAATGAGCAGTTCTTC
TRBV10-3	.	.	14	TRBJ1-5	CAISDGGRNQPQHF	TGTGCCATCAGTGACGGTGGACGAAATCAGCCCCAGCATTTT
TRBV11-1	TRBD1	.	14	TRBJ2-5	CASSSRDREETQYF	TGTGCCAGCAGCTCCCGGGACAGGGAAGAGACCCAGTACTTC
TRBV10-3	TRBD2	once	14	TRBJ2-7	CASIVSGEKNEQYF	TGTGCTTCCATCGTAAGCGGGGAAAAAAACGAGCAGTACTTC
TRBV25-1	.	.	13	TRBJ1-1	CASSESGNTEAFF	TGTGCCAGCAGTGAATCAGGGAACACTGAAGCTTTCTTT
TRBV7-2	.	.	16	TRBJ2-3	CASSLEAARSTDTQYF	TGTGCCAGCAGCTTAGAGGCCGCCAGAAGCACAGATACGCAGTATTTT
TRBV10-2	TRBD1	.	15	TRBJ2-7	CASRHTDRGAYEQYF	TGCGCCAGCAGACATACTGACAGGGGTGCCTACGAGCAGTACTTC
TRBV5-4	TRBD2	.	15	TRBJ2-1	CASSSTSGSRGEQFF	TGTGCCAGCAGCTCCACTAGCGGAAGCCGAGGGGAGCAGTTCTTC
TRBV27	.	.	17	TRBJ2-6	CASSLRPRDVGANVLTF	TGTGCCAGCAGTTTAAGGCCAAGGGATGTTGGGGCCAACGTCCTGACTTTC
TRBV5-1	.	.	12	TRBJ1-1	CASSNGGTEAFF	TGCGCCAGCAGCAATGGAGGCACTGAAGCTTTCTTT
TRBV4-3	TRBD2	.	14	TRBJ2-4	CASSLGGAKNIQYF	TGCGCCAGCAGCCTGGGGGGGGCCAAAAACATTCAGTACTTC
TRBV2	.	.	12	TRBJ2-1	CASGRQANEQFF	TGTGCCAGCGGCAGGCAGGCGAATGAGCAGTTCTTC
TRBV27	.	.	14	TRBJ2-7	CASSLAGLAYEQYF	TGTGCCAGCAGTTTAGCGGGATTGGCCTACGAGCAGTACTTC
TRBV13	TRBD2	.	16	TRBJ2-2	CASSWGLAGEFRELFF	TGTGCCAGCAGCTGGGGACTAGCGGGAGAATTCCGGGAGCTGTTTTTT
TRBV4-1	.	.	15	TRBJ2-1	CASSQEVQVTNEQFF	TGCGCCAGCAGCCAAGAGGTACAGGTAACAAATGAGCAGTTCTTC
TRBV18	TRBD2	.	16	TRBJ2-1	CASSPMASGTYNEQFF	TGTGCCAGCTCACCAATGGCTAGCGGGACCTACAATGAGCAGTTCTTC
TRBV4-2	.	.	13	TRBJ1-2	CASSQETGGGYTF	TGTGCCAGCAGCCAAGAGACAGGCGGGGGCTACACCTTC
TRBV14	.	.	19	TRBJ2-7	CASSQATPSGGKFSYEQYF	TGTGCCAGCAGCCAAGCTACCCCCTCGGGCGGGAAGTTCTCCTACGAGCAGTACTTC
TRBV4-2	TRBD2	.	23	TRBJ2-2	CASSLYAGTSGRAEWGNTGELFF	TGTGCCAGCAGCCTTTATGCAGGGACTAGCGGGAGGGCCGAGTGGGGAAACACCGGGGAGCTGTTTTTT
TRBV6-5	TRBD1	once	16	TRBJ2-1	CASSYSLGQGSNEQFF	TGTGCCAGCAGTTACTCCCTGGGACAGGGATCCAATGAGCAGTTCTTC
TRBV19	TRBD2	.	13	TRBJ2-7	CASNVASGREQYF	TGTGCCAGTAACGTGGCCAGCGGGAGGGAGCAGTACTTC
TRBV10-2	.	.	15	TRBJ2-7	CATQAYGTLNYEQYF	TGCGCCACCCAAGCGTACGGGACCCTGAACTACGAGCAGTACTTC
TRBV14	.	.	16	TRBJ2-1	CASSPAGGPGYNEQFF	TGTGCCAGCAGCCCTGCAGGGGGGCCTGGGTACAATGAGCAGTTCTTC
TRBV5-1	.	once	13	TRBJ2-7	CASIGAGNREQYF	TGCGCCAGCATCGGGGCAGGGAACCGCGAGCAGTACTTC
TRBV9	.	.	13	TRBJ2-1	CASSVGLANEQFF	TGTGCCAGCAGCGTAGGACTGGCCAATGAGCAGTTCTTC
TRBV7-9	.	.	17	TRBJ2-4	CASSSYPSSGGGDIQYF	TGTGCCAGCAGCTCCTACCCTTCTAGCGGAGGGGGGGACATTCAGTACTTC
TRBV27	.	.	12	TRBJ2-7	CASSLSGREQYF	TGTGCCAGCAGTTTATCAGGTCGCGAGCAGTACTTC
TRBV7-9	TRBD1	many	16	TRBJ1-5	CASSLTGGSLNQPQHF	TGTGCCAGCAGCTTAACAGGGGGTAGTCTCAATCAGCCCCAGCATTTT
TRBV6-5	.	.	15	TRBJ2-7	CASSTGLDSRYEQYF	TGTGCCAGCAGTACGGGACTGGATTCTCGCTACGAGCAGTACTTC
TRBV13	.	.	13	TRBJ2-1	CASSPRVANEQFF	TGTGCCAGCAGCCCTAGGGTGGCCAATGAGCAGTTCTTC
TRBV7-8	.	.	13	TRBJ2-1	CASGDVGHNEQFF	TGTGCCAGTGGGGATGTTGGCCACAATGAGCAGTTCTTC
TRBV6-1	TRBD2	.	17	TRBJ2-3	CASSDPTLAGGGDTQYF	TGTGCCAGCAGTGATCCAACTTTGGCGGGAGGGGGGGATACGCAGTATTTT
TRBV11-2	.	.	16	TRBJ2-3	CASSLGLAGYTDTQYF	TGTGCCAGCAGCTTAGGGTTGGCTGGATACACAGATACGCAGTATTTT
TRBV28	.	.	14	TRBJ2-2	CASSIRGATGELFF	TGTGCCAGCAGTATACGGGGAGCAACCGGGGAGCTGTTTTTT
TRBV30	TRBD1	.	13	TRBJ2-7	CAWSVDRGYEQYF	TGTGCCTGGAGTGTTGACAGGGGGTACGAGCAGTACTTC
TRBV28	.	.	14	TRBJ2-5	CANLAWENQETQYF	TGTGCCAACCTTGCCTGGGAGAACCAAGAGACCCAGTACTTC
TRBV10-2	.	.	14	TRBJ2-7	CASSVSDDGREQYF	TGCGCCAGCAGTGTCTCCGATGACGGACGAGAGCAGTACTTC
TRBV9	TRBD1	.	15	TRBJ1-1	CASSPWTGSDTEAFF	TGTGCCAGCAGCCCCTGGACAGGGTCGGACACTGAAGCTTTCTTT
TRBV7-6	.	.	13	TRBJ2-7	CASSLERKYEQYF	TGTGCCAGCAGCTTAGAACGGAAGTACGAGCAGTACTTC
TRBV7-9	.	.	11	TRBJ2-7	CASSSSPEQYF	TGTGCCAGCAGCTCCTCACCAGAGCAGTACTTC
TRBV7-9	TRBD1	.	15	TRBJ2-2	CASTRLQGASGELFF	TGTGCCAGCACACGGCTACAGGGGGCGTCAGGGGAGCTGTTTTTT
TRBV5-5	TRBD1	.	16	TRBJ2-2	CASSHPTGLNTGELFF	TGTGCCAGCAGCCACCCGACAGGGTTGAACACCGGGGAGCTGTTTTTT
TRBV7-9	.	.	14	TRBJ1-4	CASSLEPLNEKLFF	TGTGCCAGCAGCTTAGAGCCCCTAAATGAAAAACTGTTTTTT
TRBV7-9	TRBD2	.	15	TRBJ2-1	CASSGTSRSYNEQFF	TGTGCCAGCAGCGGGACTAGTCGCTCCTACAATGAGCAGTTCTTC
TRBV6-1	TRBD2	.	15	TRBJ2-2	CASRGTSGTVGELFF	TGTGCCAGCAGGGGGACTAGCGGGACTGTCGGGGAGCTGTTTTTT
TRBV27	.	.	15	TRBJ2-2	CASTGAVTDTGELFF	TGTGCCAGCACAGGGGCGGTCACGGACACCGGGGAGCTGTTTTTT
TRBV28	.	.	14	TRBJ1-2	CASSFGPGPYGYTF	TGTGCCAGCAGTTTTGGACCCGGCCCCTATGGCTACACCTTC
TRBV11-2	.	.	13	TRBJ2-7	CASSFSNSYEQYF	TGTGCCAGCAGCTTTAGTAACTCCTACGAGCAGTACTTC
TRBV6-6	.	.	13	TRBJ2-3	CASSLPRADTQYF	TGTGCCAGCAGCCTCCCCCGCGCAGATACGCAGTATTTT
TRBV27	.	.	14	TRBJ2-7	CASSTTHSRYEQYF	TGTGCCAGCAGTACCACTCACAGCCGTTACGAGCAGTACTTC
TRBV14	.	.	16	TRBJ2-1	CASSPHMSGPANEQFF	TGTGCCAGCAGCCCTCACATGAGCGGACCGGCCAATGAGCAGTTCTTC
TRBV19	.	once	14	TRBJ2-1	CASSIWGLYNEQFF	TGTGCCAGTAGTATTTGGGGGCTCTACAATGAGCAGTTCTTC
TRBV6-5	TRBD1	.	15	TRBJ1-5	CASSPDRNSNQPQHF	TGTGCCAGCAGTCCGGACAGGAATAGCAATCAGCCCCAGCATTTT